This TCR beta chain was captured in a study of T cell repertoires in cytomegalovirus infection (dated by TCRdb to between 2018 and 2021). Regarding the research as a whole: Peptide stimulations targeted recently identified HLA-C-restricted CMV epitopes, whose presentation resists viral immunomodulation, together with well-studied HLA-B-restricted epitopes. Donor HLA type was relevant to the analysis, as public TCR beta signatures indicated carriage of CMV infection together with the matching HLA type. What the work shows at the level of the full study, not this receptor alone: The ex vivo response was dominated by HLA-C-restricted CMV-specific TCR beta clonotypes, which also provided the single most frequent clonotype in two of eight donors. In both this cohort and an independent cohort of some 370 donors, the cumulative frequency of public TCR beta family members distinguished carriers of CMV infection plus the relevant HLA type.

This specimen's treatment or condition label, per the study, means: in vitro stimulation with specific CMV peptide epitopes to enrich CMV-specific T cells. V lost 6 bases and J lost 4 bases; the stretch between them is 10 bases long. The germline V gene sets CDR1 to MNHEY and CDR2 to SVGAGI. Taken from cysteine to phenylalanine, the CDR3 has 13 residues. Solely the CDR3 DNA is kept, with 39 bases framed from the first base. This clonotype occurred a few times. Its antigen remains unidentified. No much larger clonotype is one base removed from it; base qualities were not supplied. Sequencing took place on an Illumina HiSeq 1500. TCRdb reran the public reads through fastp at Q25 and MiXCR, keeping productive beta chains. For every CDR3 protein sequence, its rows merge into one entry that carries the most common genes and DNA. The sample profile shows around 900,000 distinct CDR3 sequences; around 31% of them were found once. The ten largest account for around 15% of the sample.

The specimen comprised cultured CD8+ T cells from PBMCs, sampled from culture after CMV antigen stimulation. The clonotype comes from a human donor in good health (CMV status not recorded). Some clones in this sample may be carry-over from other donors' samples. The V and J segments used are TRBV6-5 and TRBJ2-1, with no confident D gene call. For the CDR3, the sequence is CASSPGFYNEQFF. The DNA sequence follows: TGTGCCAGCAGCCCAGGATTTTACAATGAGCAGTTCTTC.